Below, 9 T cell receptor beta chains from the same sample are listed, as sequenced in a study of human T cells and chemical hapten exposure. A single record per CDR3 protein comes from TCRdb applying MiXCR to the RACE reads. The sample has 39,000 or so distinct CDR3 sequences; over 3.5% are singletons. Time point noted: patch test 1, 2 weeks after DPC sensitization. Sample treatment: therapeutic diphenylcyclopropenone sensitization with weekly scalp DPC. Whole blood that had not been fractionated was the source of extracted total RNA. The sample consisted of whole blood, taken in connection with sensitization to the hapten diphenylcyclopropenone (DPC). Receptor source: a man aged 50-59 years with alopecia areata. Some clones in this sample may be carry-over from other donors' samples.

This clonotype occurred many times. The rearrangement links TRBV20-1 to TRBJ2-7; possible D gene TRBD2, 6 bases. This CDR3 spans 17 amino acids. Germline assignment: CDR1 DFQATT and CDR2 SNEGSKA (reference sequence). Between the trimmed V and J ends, which lost 5 bases and 2 bases, there was a span of 25 bases. The CDR3 loop is CSASNQGFRGGAYEQYF. CDR3 nucleotides: TGCAGTGCTTCGAACCAGGGTTTCCGTGGAGGGGCCTACGAGCAGTACTTC.

Many counts were recorded for this clonotype. A junction boundary mismatches the germline segment, possibly from a read error. The rearrangement joins TRBV5-4 to TRBJ2-3, with 10 bases aligning to TRBD1. The CDR3 consists of 12 residues. CDR1 and CDR2 from the germline V gene are SGHNT and YYREEE (reference sequence). CDR3 protein: CASSLIDRGQDF. CDR3 nucleotide sequence: TGTGCCAGCAGCTTGATCGACAGGGGGCAAGACTTT. Complete variable domain (other parts from reference TRBV5-4 and TRBJ2-3): ETGVTQSPTHLIKTRGQQVTLRCSSQSGHNTVSWYQQALGQGPQFIFQYYREEENGRGNFPPRFSGLQFPNYSSELNVNALELDDSALYLCASSLIDRGQDFGPGTRLTVL.

Notes on this clonotype: This could be a read error, since a much larger clone is one nucleotide away. The chain links TRBV3-1 to TRBJ2-2; 8 bases align to TRBD2. Per germline, CDR1 LGHDT and CDR2 YNNKEL (reference sequence). V lost 6 bases and J lost 2; bases outside the gene matches: 5. CDR3 length equals 15 residues. This chain's CDR3 is CASRGSGSNTGELFF. In DNA form, the CDR3 reads TGTGCCAGCAGAGGCAGCGGGAGTAACACCGGGGAGCTGTTTTTT.

This clonotype was recorded many times. The chain uses TRBV20-1 and TRBJ2-3; 10 nucleotides match TRBD2. Germline CDR1 DFQATT, CDR2 SNEGSKA (reference sequence). The CDR3 spans 16 residues. With V trimmed by 3 bases and J by 0 bases, 6 bases remained unmatched. The CDR3, as DNA: TGCAGTGCTAGCGGGGCTAGCGGGAGTAGCACAGATACGCAGTATTTT. It is translated as CSASGASGSSTDTQYF.

The sample holds many counts of this clonotype. V gene TRBV28 combines with J gene TRBJ1-5, with 11 bases identical to TRBD1. J lost 5 bases, V lost 6 bases, and 9 bases had no gene match. Germline CDR1 reads MDHEN; CDR2 reads SYDVKM. CDR3 size: 16 residues. The CDR3 region is CASRSPGQGDYQPQHF. Written as DNA, the CDR3 is TGTGCCAGCAGATCCCCGGGACAGGGGGATTATCAGCCCCAGCATTTT.

As concerns this clonotype: Given a much more abundant clone one base away, this may be a read error. This sequence joins TRBV29-1 and TRBJ2-2; D uncertain. Germline CDR1 is SQVTM and CDR2 is ANQGSEA. The CDR3 is 14 amino acids. CDR3 in amino acids: CSARAFANAGELFF. The CDR3 bases are TGCAGCGCTCGAGCATTTGCGAACGCCGGGGAGCTGTTTTTT.

This clonotype was picked up a small number of times. V is TRBV20-1 and J is TRBJ2-7; a weak D match, TRBD2 (6 bases). CDR3 length: 11 residues. Trimming shortened V by 7 bases and J by 1 base, and 8 bases separated the two germline ends. Germline V CDR1 and CDR2: DFQATT, SNEGSKA (reference sequence). The CDR3 reads CSGGGSYEQYF. CDR3 nucleotides: TGCAGTGGGGGAGGATCCTACGAGCAGTACTTC.

In its sample, this clonotype was seen many times. This chain uses TRBV6-6 with TRBJ1-3, with a possible D match to TRBD1 (6 bases). The CDR3 runs 18 residues. The ends were cut back, 0 bases at V and 1 base at J, with 16 bases in the middle. CDR1 is MNHNY, CDR2 SVGAGI, per germline (reference sequence). The CDR3 sequence is CASSYSTGGRRSGNTIYF. CDR3 bases: TGTGCCAGCAGTTACTCGACCGGGGGGCGCAGGTCTGGAAACACCATATATTTT.

This clonotype showed up many times. V is TRBV7-3 and J is TRBJ2-1, with 7 bases matching TRBD2. The germline gives CDR1 SGHTA, CDR2 FQGTGA. This CDR3 spans 14 amino acids. With V trimmed by 3 bases and J by 9 bases, 8 bases remained unmatched. The CDR3 region is CASSFGLADREQFF. CDR3 nucleotide sequence: TGTGCCAGCAGCTTTGGTCTAGCGGATCGTGAGCAGTTCTTC.